The 18 T cell receptor beta chains below were found in one sample sequenced in a study of T cells in Graves' hyperthyroidism and ophthalmopathy. Regions amplified from RNA transcripts were the TCR beta CDR3 regions. TCR CDR3 underwent first-round RT-PCR with the HTBI primer set. MiXCR, applied by TCRdb to the multiplex PCR reads, yields one record per CDR3 protein. The profile covers about 610,000 distinct CDR3 sequences, with roughly 15% appearing a single time and roughly 3.5% taken by the ten largest. Input material: blood. These receptors all stem from a woman aged 40 to 50 with Graves' ophthalmopathy.

In its sample, this clonotype was seen many times. This chain joins TRBV2 and TRBJ2-7; D call uncertain. CDR1 is SNHLY and CDR2 is FYNNEI in the germline V gene. The CDR3 covers 11 residues. The germline V and J ends were trimmed by 2 bases and 3 bases, with 2 bases remaining between them. For the CDR3, the DNA is TGTGCCAGCAGTGAATACTACGAGCAGTACTTC. Protein: CASSEYYEQYF.

This clonotype was seen ten or more times. The genes are TRBV20-1 and TRBJ2-3; D is uncertain. The CDR3 has 13 amino acids. Germline-derived CDR1 and CDR2 are DFQATT and SNEGSKA (reference sequence). V lost 6 bases and J 2 bases, leaving 12 bases between the germline ends. CDR3 nucleotide sequence: TGCAGTGCGGAGATGCCGAACACAGATACGCAGTATTTT. It yields the protein CSAEMPNTDTQYF.

This clonotype was counted many times. At one end the junction does not follow the germline gene, possibly because of a read error. The chain is built from TRBV2 and TRBJ2-1; D not resolved. Germline V gene data show CDR1 as SNHLY and CDR2 as FYNNEI. This CDR3 region has 15 residues. The CDR3 here is CASSETGGMYIEQFF. The CDR3 DNA sequence: TGTGCCAGCAGTGAAACGGGCGGAATGTACATTGAGCAGTTCTTC.

This clonotype has just a few counts. The chain is built from TRBV18 and TRBJ1-6; D gene uncertain. There are 13 residues in the CDR3. V lost 5 bases and J lost 7, with 9 bases in between. Per germline, CDR1 KGHSH and CDR2 LQKENI. The CDR3 DNA sequence: TGTGCCAGCTCAAGGGATCAGAATTCACCCCTCCACTTT. This sequence encodes CASSRDQNSPLHF.

The chain joins TRBV11-2 to TRBJ2-2; D gene uncertain. V shed 1 base and J shed 6 bases, with 9 bases lying between them. Germline CDR1 is SGHAT and CDR2 is FQNNGV. CDR3 size: 14 residues. In nucleotides, the CDR3 is TGTGCCAGCAGCTTAGTGGAACTTCCCGGGGAGCTGTTTTTT. Protein: CASSLVELPGELFF.

V gene TRBV20-1 combines with J gene TRBJ2-5, with 10 bases matching TRBD2. V dropped 4 bases and J dropped 4; count of bases not matched to a gene: 9. This CDR3 contains 15 residues. The germline V gene encodes CDR1 DFQATT and CDR2 SNEGSKA (reference sequence). The CDR3 DNA reads TGCAGTGCTATATTATTAGCGGGGGGCGTAGAGACCCAGTACTTC. Amino acids: CSAILLAGGVETQYF.

V usage is TRBV28 and J usage is TRBJ2-6; a weak D match, TRBD1 (5 bases). The CDR3 covers 15 residues. Trimming took off 6 bases at V and 4 bases at J, with 13 bases between the two ends. Germline V gene lookup returns CDR1 MDHEN and CDR2 SYDVKM. The CDR3 region has the DNA TGTGCCAGCAGCATCAGGGAAAGCGGGGCCAACGTCCTGACTTTC. Protein: CASSIRESGANVLTF. Full variable domain (missing parts from reference TRBV28 and TRBJ2-6): DVKVTQSSRYLVKRTGEKVFLECVQDMDHENMFWYRQDPGLGLRLIYFSYDVKMKEKGDIPEGYSVSREKKERFSLILESASTNQTSMYLCASSIRESGANVLTFGAGSRLTVL.

This clonotype was counted at least ten times. The V gene is TRBV28, the J gene TRBJ2-1; TRBD2 matches 11 bases. After removal of 3 bases from V and 8 bases from J, the junction contained 6 bases not matched to a gene. CDR1 and CDR2 (germline): MDHEN, SYDVKM. The CDR3 loop spans 15 amino acids. The CDR3, as DNA: TGTGCCAGCAGTTTTAGCGGGAGGGCCGTTGATGAGCAGTTCTTC. Translating gives CASSFSGRAVDEQFF.

In its sample, this clonotype was seen many times. J is TRBJ2-3 and V is TRBV5-1; D perhaps matches TRBD1 (5 bases). This CDR3 has 14 residues. Germline V gene sequence: CDR1 SGHRS, CDR2 YFSETQ. Trimming took 4 bases from V and 4 from J, leaving 13 bases between them. This chain's CDR3 is CASSQGAQADTQYF. CDR3 DNA: TGCGCCAGCAGCCAAGGAGCACAGGCAGATACGCAGTATTTT.

At least ten counts were recorded for this clonotype. The chain recombines TRBV20-1 with TRBJ2-7, with no clear D. The CDR3 sequence is 15 residues long. The V gene lost 7 bases and the J gene lost 1 base, with 20 bases spanning the gap. CDR1 and CDR2 (germline): DFQATT, SNEGSKA (reference sequence). CDR3 region: CSGSNPTSWSYEQYF. In DNA form, the CDR3 reads TGCAGTGGCAGCAACCCTACCAGCTGGTCCTACGAGCAGTACTTC.

The chain joins TRBV24-1 to TRBJ2-2; 8 nucleotides agree with TRBD2. Germline values: CDR1 KGHDR, CDR2 SFDVKD. The V gene end was trimmed by 5 bases and the J gene end by 3 bases; junction bases not matched to a gene: 1. This CDR3 is 14 amino acids long. CDR3: CATSAAGDTGELFF. The CDR3 DNA reads as TGTGCCACCAGTGCAGCGGGAGACACCGGGGAGCTGTTTTTT.

This clonotype appeared many times. The rearrangement links TRBV6-1 to TRBJ1-1; 8 bases match TRBD1. This CDR3 has 14 residues. Trimming at V came to 5 bases and at J to 5 bases, leaving 7 bases not matched to a gene. The germline CDR1 and CDR2 sequences are MNHNS and SASEGT. In nucleotides, the CDR3 is TGTGCCAGCAGTACAACCGGGACAGGTACTGAAGCTTTCTTT. It is translated as CASSTTGTGTEAFF.

This clonotype occurred a few times. This sequence joins TRBV2 and TRBJ2-5; the D is unclear. V lost 7 bases and J 2 bases, leaving 17 bases between the germline ends. In germline, CDR1 is SNHLY, CDR2 FYNNEI. The CDR3 contains 15 residues. This chain's CDR3 is CASIFPQERQETQYF. CDR3 coding DNA: TGTGCCAGCATTTTCCCCCAGGAAAGACAAGAGACCCAGTACTTC.

This clonotype was counted at least ten times. The rearrangement links TRBV4-2 to TRBJ2-6, with a possible D match to TRBD2 (7 bases). Germline V lookup: CDR1 LGHNA, CDR2 YNFKEQ. V lost 1 base and J 0 bases, leaving 10 bases between the germline ends. This CDR3 is built from 17 residues. CDR3 protein: CASSQARGGSGANVLTF. CDR3 nucleotides: TGTGCCAGCAGCCAAGCTAGGGGGGGCTCTGGGGCCAACGTCCTGACTTTC.

The chain couples TRBV6-1 to TRBJ1-2, with 7 bases matching TRBD1. Germline CDR1 MNHNS, CDR2 SASEGT. The length of the CDR3 is 13 residues. Trimming took 7 bases from V and 1 from J; bases not matched to a gene: 3. The CDR3 region has the DNA TGTGCCAGCAATACAGGGGATAACTATGGCTACACCTTC. This gives the protein CASNTGDNYGYTF.

J is TRBJ2-1 and V is TRBV4-2; D unclear. Trimming removed 2 bases at V and 4 bases at J, with 18 bases between. The CDR3 loop spans 17 amino acids. Germline V gene data show CDR1 as LGHNA and CDR2 as YNFKEQ. CDR3 region: CASSQSQTPIGYNEQFF. The CDR3 DNA reads TGTGCCAGCAGCCAATCTCAGACCCCTATTGGTTACAATGAGCAGTTCTTC.

This clonotype has at least ten counts. V usage is TRBV15 and J usage is TRBJ2-5; 11 bases are a match to TRBD2. CDR3 length: 16 amino acids. Trimming cost V 0 bases and J 1 base; bases outside gene matches: 1. From germline, CDR1 is LNHNV and CDR2 YYDKDF (reference sequence). This chain's CDR3 is CATSRDLAGGQETQYF. CDR3 sequence (DNA): TGTGCCACCAGCAGAGATCTAGCGGGGGGCCAAGAGACCCAGTACTTC.

This chain uses TRBV20-1 with TRBJ2-5; TRBD2 aligns across 8 bases. Germline values: CDR1 DFQATT, CDR2 SNEGSKA (reference sequence). After removal of 3 bases from V and 10 bases from J, the junction contained 7 bases not matched to a gene. The CDR3 has 12 residues. Written as DNA, the CDR3 is TGCAGTGCTAGTCCGGCTAGCGGGTACCAGTACTTC. Residues: CSASPASGYQYF.